These 14 T cell receptor beta chains were sequenced from one sample in a study of blood T cells in healthy people across ages. Combining a sample-barcoded 5' primer with a J-beta primer mix, a second PCR ran for roughly 6 to 12 cycles. In TCRdb, the 5' RACE reads were re-called with MiXCR into one record per CDR3 protein. The sample lists 1.5 million to 2 million distinct CDR3 sequences; roughly 27% were seen once. Source material: blood. Receptors were obtained from a woman between 25 and 40 years old in good health.

Only a few counts were recorded for this clonotype. The rearrangement links TRBV6-5 to TRBJ2-5, with D tentatively TRBD1 (5 bases). V was shortened by 6 bases and J by 2 bases, with 13 bases between the two germline ends. The CDR3 consists of 14 residues. Per germline, CDR1 MNHEY and CDR2 SVGAGI. CDR3 sequence reads: CASRRGQAQETQYF. CDR3 bases: TGTGCCAGCAGAAGGGGCCAGGCACAAGAGACCCAGTACTTC.

In this sample, this clonotype turned up many times. V gene TRBV7-9 combines with J gene TRBJ2-7, with D unclear. Trimming took 5 bases from V and 2 from J, leaving 13 bases between them. Germline V gives CDR1 SEHNR, CDR2 FQNEAQ (reference sequence). The CDR3 covers 14 residues. DNA of the CDR3: TGTGCCAGCAGCCGAATCACAGTGCCCTACGAGCAGTACTTC. As protein: CASSRITVPYEQYF.

This chain joins TRBV5-1 and TRBJ2-7; 7 positions match TRBD1. The CDR3 consists of 15 residues. The V and J ends lost 4 bases and 4 bases, in that order; junction bases with no gene match: 11. Germline lookup yields CDR1 SGHRS and CDR2 YFSETQ. This CDR3 reads CASSPKTGTLYEQYF. For the CDR3, the DNA is TGCGCCAGCAGCCCCAAGACAGGGACCTTATACGAGCAGTACTTC. Filled out from reference TRBV5-1 and TRBJ2-7, the complete variable domain reads KAGVTQTPRYLIKTRGQQVTLSCSPISGHRSVSWYQQTPGQGLQFLFEYFSETQRNKGNFPGRFSGRQFSNSRSEMNVSTLELGDSALYLCASSPKTGTLYEQYFGPGTRLTVT.

This clonotype showed up many times. The V and J genes are TRBV7-2 and TRBJ2-5, with TRBD1 as a possible D gene (7 bases). The V gene's germline CDR1 is SGHTA and CDR2 FQGNSA. With 5 bases removed from V and 5 bases from J, the gap between germline ends came to 18 bases. The CDR3 has 15 residues. CDR3 loop: CASSDSHSGGETQYF. The CDR3 coding sequence is TGTGCCAGCAGCGATTCGCATTCAGGGGGGGAGACCCAGTACTTC.

This clonotype showed up many times. The chain is built from TRBV10-2 and TRBJ2-1, with a weak D call TRBD2 (5 bases). CDR3 length: 15 residues. Germline values: CDR1 WSHSY, CDR2 SAAADI. The ends were cut back, 5 bases at V and 1 base at J, with 12 bases in the middle. CDR3 nucleotides: TGCGCCAGCAGTTTGGGAGCCACATCCTACAATGAGCAGTTCTTC. Protein sequence: CASSLGATSYNEQFF.

The chain employs TRBV9 and TRBJ1-6; 7 nucleotides line up with TRBD1. CDR1 SGDLS and CDR2 YYNGEE come from the germline V gene. The V segment lost 0 bases and the J segment 7 bases; nucleotides outside the gene matches: 1. CDR3 length: 14 amino acids. Written as DNA, the CDR3 is TGTGCCAGCAGCGTAGAGGGGGCCAATTCACCCCTCCACTTT. Encoded protein: CASSVEGANSPLHF.

The gene calls are TRBV7-2 and TRBJ2-5, with 11 bases aligning to TRBD1. The J call could be wrong; TRBJ2-7 is a better fit for the DNA end. The CDR3 covers 16 residues. Germline V gene data show CDR1 as SGHTA and CDR2 as FQGNSA. The DNA for the CDR3 is TGTGCCAGCAGCCCTCCCAGGACAGGGGGCGCCTACGAGCAGTACTTC. It codes for CASSPPRTGGAYEQYF.

This chain joins TRBV2 and TRBJ2-5; D gene unclear. Deletions cut 4 bases from V and 5 bases from J, with 11 bases between. The CDR3 sequence is 13 residues long. The germline CDR1 and CDR2 sequences are SNHLY and FYNNEI. The DNA of the CDR3 is TGTGCCAGCAGTGTAGACCGCAGGGAGACCCAGTACTTC. Its protein is CASSVDRRETQYF.

The chain recombines TRBV5-5 with TRBJ1-5; the match to TRBD1 covers 7 bases. Trimming took 1 base from V and 7 from J; bases not matched to a gene: 8. CDR3 size: 15 residues. Per germline, CDR1 SGHKS and CDR2 YYEKEE (reference sequence). CDR3 DNA: TGTGCCAGCAGCTTGCGGGGGACAGAGGACCAGCCCCAGCATTTT. It translates to CASSLRGTEDQPQHF.

This rearrangement joins TRBV11-2 to TRBJ2-1, with D perhaps TRBD2 (6 bases). CDR1 SGHAT and CDR2 FQNNGV come from the germline V gene. Trimming removed 2 bases at V and 2 bases at J, with 13 bases between. The CDR3 covers 16 residues. In DNA, the CDR3 is TGTGCCAGCAGCTTAACGGCGGGAACTCCCTACAATGAGCAGTTCTTC. This translates into CASSLTAGTPYNEQFF.

In its sample, this clonotype was seen many times. This rearrangement joins TRBV7-9 to TRBJ2-7; 10 positions agree with TRBD2. Unmatched junction bases numbered 3, after V lost 3 bases and J lost 4 bases. Germline assignment: CDR1 SEHNR and CDR2 FQNEAQ (reference sequence). CDR3 length equals 14 residues. CDR3 bases: TGTGCCAGCAGCTTGGCTAGCGGGAGATACGAGCAGTACTTC. This translates into CASSLASGRYEQYF.

Only a few counts were recorded for this clonotype. The chain recombines TRBV9 with TRBJ1-4; TRBD1 is a possible D gene (6 bases). The V end was cut by 4 bases, the J end by 8 bases, with 18 bases between. The CDR3 length is 15 residues. Germline CDR1 reads SGDLS; CDR2 reads YYNGEE. CDR3 sequence (DNA): TGTGCCAGCAGCACACAACAGGGAGGAGGGGAAAAACTGTTTTTT. Residues: CASSTQQGGGEKLFF.

V gene TRBV20-1 combines with J gene TRBJ2-3, with 8 bases fitting TRBD2. Germline values: CDR1 DFQATT, CDR2 SNEGSKA (reference sequence). CDR3 length: 13 amino acids. V lost 6 bases and J lost 5; bases outside the gene matches: 7. The CDR3 nucleotides are TGCAGTGCCATTAGCGGGGTGGGAGATACGCAGTATTTT. Protein sequence: CSAISGVGDTQYF.

In its sample, this clonotype was seen a few times. The chain employs TRBV5-1 and TRBJ2-3, with 12 bases fitting TRBD2. There are 14 residues in the CDR3. The J segment lost 5 bases and the V segment lost 5 bases, leaving 3 bases of the junction unmatched. Germline lookup yields CDR1 SGHRS and CDR2 YFSETQ. CDR3 DNA sequence: TGCGCCAGCAGGACTAGCGGGGGATTAGATACGCAGTATTTT. Translation gives CASRTSGGLDTQYF. The whole variable domain, filled in from reference TRBV5-1 and TRBJ2-3, reads KAGVTQTPRYLIKTRGQQVTLSCSPISGHRSVSWYQQTPGQGLQFLFEYFSETQRNKGNFPGRFSGRQFSNSRSEMNVSTLELGDSALYLCASRTSGGLDTQYFGPGTRLTVL.